This TCR beta chain was captured by sequencing in a study of blood T cell repertoires in COVID-19. The overall study: Both acute and convalescent COVID-19 samples were obtained from the United States, Italy and Spain. Nucleic acid was either cDNA or gDNA, and it came from T cells, B-cell-depleted T cells, or PBMCs.

How the authors handled the data: Using reference gene primer amplification, nucleated cell counts were estimated. The assay was immunoSEQ multiplex PCR, and TCRdb's table has in-frame clones only and misses some. The V and J calls and clone size come from that table; D and trimming were worked out from the DNA. The sample includes approximately 200,000 clones, approximately 84% of them seen just once. V was pared by 4 bases and J by 8 bases, with 6 bases of the junction left unmatched. Per the germline V gene, CDR1 is KGHDR and CDR2 is SFDVKD. The CDR3 runs 13 residues. This clone was detected only once.

The sequence came from a man aged 45-60 years who had recovered from COVID-19. Sequencing used peripheral blood. The gene calls are TRBV24-1 and TRBJ1-1, with 7 bases identical to TRBD1. The CDR3, as DNA: TGTGCCACCAGTGACTCGGACAGGACCGAAGCTTTCTTT. Translated, it gives CATSDSDRTEAFF.